Presented here are 20 T cell receptor beta chains from one specimen sequenced in a study of T cell changes during pregnancy in multiple sclerosis. This table comes from immunoSEQ multiplex PCR, and its TCRdb copy is limited to in-frame clones, with some not included. The table has around 21,000 clones, around 90% seen once. The sequencing here drew on CD8+ T cells from peripheral blood mononuclear cells, taken in the third trimester of pregnancy. Receptor source: a female donor in good health, enrolled as a control in a pregnancy study.

The chain employs TRBV5-4 and TRBJ2-7; 9 bases line up with TRBD1. Germline-derived CDR1 and CDR2 are SGHNT and YYREEE (reference sequence). This CDR3 contains 17 residues. The V gene end was trimmed by 3 bases and the J gene end by 1 base; junction bases not matched to a gene: 11. The CDR3 DNA reads as TGTGCCAGCAGCTCACCGCCCGGGACAGGGTTTTCCTACGAGCAGTACTTC. Translating gives CASSSPPGTGFSYEQYF. The whole variable domain, remainder taken from reference TRBV5-4 and TRBJ2-7, is ETGVTQSPTHLIKTRGQQVTLRCSSQSGHNTVSWYQQALGQGPQFIFQYYREEENGRGNFPPRFSGLQFPNYSSELNVNALELDDSALYLCASSSPPGTGFSYEQYFGPGTRLTVT.

The chain links TRBV28 to TRBJ2-1, with 7 bases matching TRBD1. In germline, CDR1 is MDHEN, CDR2 SYDVKM. V gave up 6 bases and J gave up 4 bases; unmatched junction bases: 6. The CDR3 extends over 14 amino acids. CDR3: CASSRRGIYNEQFF. CDR3 DNA sequence: TGTGCCAGCAGCCGCAGGGGGATATACAATGAGCAGTTCTTC.

This clone is medium-sized (0.01 to 0.1%). The chain recombines TRBV7-9 with TRBJ1-4; tentatively, D is TRBD1 (5 bases). Germline V gene sequence: CDR1 SEHNR, CDR2 FQNEAQ (reference sequence). The germline V and J ends were trimmed by 4 bases and 3 bases, with 15 bases remaining between them. The CDR3 runs to 16 residues. Written as DNA, the CDR3 is TGTGCCAGCAGCTCCTTGGGGGAGGCGGCTAATGAAAAACTGTTTTTT. Its translation: CASSSLGEAANEKLFF. The complete variable domain, with remaining parts taken from reference TRBV7-9 and TRBJ1-4, reads DTGVSQNPRHKITKRGQNVTFRCDPISEHNRLYWYRQTLGQGPEFLTYFQNEAQLEKSRLLSDRFSAERPKGSFSTLEIQRTEQGDSAMYLCASSSLGEAANEKLFFGSGTQLSVL.

This chain joins TRBV4-3 and TRBJ2-1; D is perhaps TRBD1 (5 bases). The CDR3 covers 17 residues. The ends were cut back, 2 bases at V and 0 bases at J, with 14 bases in the middle. CDR1 and CDR2 (germline): LGHNA, YSLEER. The CDR3 DNA sequence: TGCGCCAGCAGCCAAACTCAGGTTGGGGCCTCCTACAATGAGCAGTTCTTC. This gives the protein CASSQTQVGASYNEQFF.

The table lists this clone with a count of one. This chain uses TRBV15 with TRBJ1-2; TRBD1 aligns across 7 bases. The length of the CDR3 is 18 residues. With V trimmed by 3 bases and J by 8 bases, 21 bases remained unmatched. Germline assignment: CDR1 LNHNV and CDR2 YYDKDF (reference sequence). The CDR3 DNA is TGTGCCACCAGCAGTACAAGAGCGGTCGACAGGGCCTATGGAGGCTACACCTTC. It is translated as CATSSTRAVDRAYGGYTF.

This clone has only a few counts. The chain links TRBV9 to TRBJ2-6, with D uncertain. The V end was cut by 0 bases, the J end by 1 base, with 11 bases between. The germline V gene has CDR1 SGDLS and CDR2 YYNGEE. This CDR3 has 17 residues. The CDR3 DNA reads as TGTGCCAGCAGCGTAGTGGCAGGCCCTTCTGGGGCCAACGTCCTGACTTTC. As protein: CASSVVAGPSGANVLTF.

The chain couples TRBV15 to TRBJ2-7; 12 bases align to TRBD1. V was clipped by 5 bases and J by 5 bases; unmatched bases: 4. CDR3 length equals 14 residues. Germline V gives CDR1 LNHNV, CDR2 YYDKDF (reference sequence). In DNA form, the CDR3 reads TGTGCCACCAGCCCGGGACAGGGGGCCCACGAGCAGTACTTC. Translated: CATSPGQGAHEQYF. The variable domain in full, with the rest retrieved from reference TRBV15 and TRBJ2-7, is DAMVIQNPRYQVTQFGKPVTLSCSQTLNHNVMYWYQQKSSQAPKLLFHYYDKDFNNEADTPDNFQSRRPNTSFCFLDIRSPGLGDTAMYLCATSPGQGAHEQYFGPGTRLTVT.

The V call is TRBV28, the J call TRBJ2-3; 10 nucleotides line up with TRBD1. With 2 bases clipped from V and 2 bases from J, the junction kept 7 bases outside the gene matches. Germline V gene lookup returns CDR1 MDHEN and CDR2 SYDVKM. The CDR3 has 17 residues. CDR3 residues: CASSLAGTGDFTDTQYF. CDR3 DNA: TGTGCCAGCAGTTTAGCCGGGACAGGGGACTTCACAGATACGCAGTATTTT.

The rearrangement joins TRBV5-4 to TRBJ1-1, with a possible D match to TRBD1 (5 bases). Germline-derived CDR1 and CDR2 are SGHNT and YYREEE (reference sequence). The CDR3 has 14 residues. The V and J ends lost 5 bases and 3 bases respectively, with 14 bases between them. This chain's CDR3 is CASRIEQGHTEAFF. For the CDR3, the DNA is TGTGCCAGCAGAATAGAGCAGGGTCACACTGAAGCTTTCTTT.

This sequence joins TRBV7-9 and TRBJ2-7, with D perhaps TRBD2 (6 bases). V lost 4 bases to trimming and J lost 5 bases, with 24 bases between them. Germline V gives CDR1 SEHNR, CDR2 FQNEAQ (reference sequence). The CDR3 is 17 amino acids. The CDR3 nucleotides read TGTGCCAGCAGCTATCCTATCGGGGCGGGGCGCCAGGACGAGCAGTACTTC. Residues: CASSYPIGAGRQDEQYF.

The gene calls are TRBV9 and TRBJ2-3; tentatively, D is TRBD1 (6 bases). Trimming removed 0 bases from V and 2 bases from J, with 10 bases in between. Germline CDR1 is SGDLS and CDR2 is YYNGEE. The CDR3 sequence is 15 residues long. The CDR3 nucleotides are TGTGCCAGCAGCGTAGACAGGGCGGCCACAGATACGCAGTATTTT. Its protein product is CASSVDRAATDTQYF.

This chain uses TRBV29-1 with TRBJ2-7; 10 nucleotides line up with TRBD1. This CDR3 contains 14 residues. With V trimmed by 5 bases and J by 4 bases, 8 bases remained unmatched. Germline V CDR1 and CDR2: SQVTM, ANQGSEA. In nucleotides, the CDR3 is TGCAGCGTTCCGGGACAGGGGAACCTATACGAGCAGTACTTC. Translated, it gives CSVPGQGNLYEQYF.

This chain connects TRBV7-8 to TRBJ2-7; 13 bases are a match to TRBD2. Germline values: CDR1 SGHVS, CDR2 FQNEAQ. The CDR3 is 16 amino acids. V gave up 5 bases and J gave up 3 bases; unmatched junction bases: 7. In nucleotides, the CDR3 is TGTGCCAGCAGCGTCGGGACTAGCGGGGCACACTACGAGCAGTACTTC. This codes for CASSVGTSGAHYEQYF.

V usage is TRBV5-4 and J usage is TRBJ1-3; a possible D gene is TRBD1 (5 bases). Per germline, CDR1 SGHNT and CDR2 YYREEE (reference sequence). Trimming took 0 bases from V and 4 from J, leaving 11 bases between them. The CDR3 extends over 15 amino acids. Written as DNA, the CDR3 is TGTGCCAGCAGCTTGGATCTGGGGCCAGGAAACACCATATATTTT. Its translation: CASSLDLGPGNTIYF.

The sample holds a few counts of this clone. The chain recombines TRBV11-2 with TRBJ1-2, with TRBD1 identical over 12 bases. Per the germline V gene, CDR1 is SGHAT and CDR2 is FQNNGV. J was trimmed by 4 bases and V by 6 bases; bases with no gene match: 12. This CDR3 spans 17 amino acids. CDR3 in amino acids: CASSVGTGGLSAYGYTF. In nucleotides, the CDR3 is TGTGCCAGCAGTGTGGGGACAGGGGGCCTCTCGGCCTATGGCTACACCTTC.

This clone came up once. V is TRBV9 and J is TRBJ2-1, with D tentatively TRBD2 (5 bases). The germline V and J ends were trimmed by 6 bases and 8 bases, with 24 bases remaining between them. Germline CDR1 is SGDLS and CDR2 is YYNGEE. The CDR3 runs to 16 residues. The CDR3 bases are TGTGCCAGCACCGAGACGGGAAACCCTGGGTTGGATGAGCAGTTCTTC. Its protein product is CASTETGNPGLDEQFF.

The chain recombines TRBV10-3 with TRBJ1-1, with 7 bases lining up with TRBD1. This CDR3 region has 15 residues. V shed 7 bases and J 3 bases; nucleotides not matched to a gene: 11. Germline V gene sequence: CDR1 ENHRY, CDR2 SYGVKD. In DNA, the CDR3 is TGTGCCATCACTCAGACCGGGACAGAAGACACTGAAGCTTTCTTT. Translated, it gives CAITQTGTEDTEAFF.

A few counts support this clone. The rearrangement joins TRBV6-6 to TRBJ2-7, with D possibly matching TRBD1 (5 bases). CDR1 is MNHNY and CDR2 is SVGAGI in the germline V gene (reference sequence). V dropped 4 bases and J dropped 2 bases, with 18 bases sitting between them. This CDR3 is 16 amino acids long. In DNA, the CDR3 is TGTGCCAGCAGTTCACTGGACACCACGTTGCCCTACGAGCAGTACTTC. Protein product: CASSSLDTTLPYEQYF.

The chain joins TRBV7-9 to TRBJ2-7, with TRBD1 identical over 10 bases. J was trimmed by 3 bases and V by 5 bases; bases with no gene match: 10. Germline CDR1 SEHNR, CDR2 FQNEAQ (reference sequence). The CDR3 contains 16 residues. In DNA form, the CDR3 reads TGTGCCAGCAGCACCCCGGACAGGGGGTTTTACTACGAGCAGTACTTC. Amino acids: CASSTPDRGFYYEQYF. Complete variable domain (other parts from reference TRBV7-9 and TRBJ2-7): DTGVSQNPRHKITKRGQNVTFRCDPISEHNRLYWYRQTLGQGPEFLTYFQNEAQLEKSRLLSDRFSAERPKGSFSTLEIQRTEQGDSAMYLCASSTPDRGFYYEQYFGPGTRLTVT.

The chain recombines TRBV5-4 with TRBJ1-4; 8 bases align to TRBD1. With 4 bases clipped from V and 6 bases from J, the junction kept 5 bases outside the gene matches. Germline assignment: CDR1 SGHNT and CDR2 YYREEE (reference sequence). The CDR3 sequence is 14 residues long. CDR3 in DNA: TGTGCCAGCAGCGCCGACAGGGGCGATGAAAAACTGTTTTTT. It is translated as CASSADRGDEKLFF.